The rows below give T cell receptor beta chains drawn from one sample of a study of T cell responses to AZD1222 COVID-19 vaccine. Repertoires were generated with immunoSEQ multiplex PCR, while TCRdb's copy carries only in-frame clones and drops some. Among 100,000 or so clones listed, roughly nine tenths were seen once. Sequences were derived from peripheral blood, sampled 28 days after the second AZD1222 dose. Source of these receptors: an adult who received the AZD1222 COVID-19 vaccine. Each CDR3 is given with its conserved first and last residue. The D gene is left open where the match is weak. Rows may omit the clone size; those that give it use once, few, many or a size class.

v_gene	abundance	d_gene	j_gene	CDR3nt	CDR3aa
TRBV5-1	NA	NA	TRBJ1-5	TGCGCCAGCAGGCCAGGGCCGAGCAATCAGCCCCAGCATTTT	CASRPGPSNQPQHF
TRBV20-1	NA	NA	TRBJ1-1	TGCAGTGCTAGGGGAGGAGGGGAAGCTTTCTTT	CSARGGGEAFF
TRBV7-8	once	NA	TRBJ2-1	TGTGCCAGCAGCCTCCCCAGGGTAGACCCCTACAATGAGCAGTTCTTC	CASSLPRVDPYNEQFF
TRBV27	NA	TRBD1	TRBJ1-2	TGTGCCAGCAGTTTACACGGACAGGGGGCGCTTCGAGGCTACACCTTC	CASSLHGQGALRGYTF
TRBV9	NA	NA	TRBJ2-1	TGTGCCAGCAGCGTAGGTCCCCCCTCCAATGAGCAGTTCTTC	CASSVGPPSNEQFF
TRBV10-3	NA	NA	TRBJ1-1	TGTGCCATCAGTGACATTTCTTCCAACACTGAAGCTTTCTTT	CAISDISSNTEAFF
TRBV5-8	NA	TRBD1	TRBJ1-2	TGTGCCAGCAGCACCGATGGGATGGGACAGAACTATGGCTACACCTTC	CASSTDGMGQNYGYTF
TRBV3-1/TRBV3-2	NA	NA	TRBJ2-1	TGTGCCAGCAGCCAAGTGTTCGGGAGTTATGAGCAGTTCTTC	CASSQVFGSYEQFF
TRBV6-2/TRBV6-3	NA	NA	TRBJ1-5	TGTGCCAGCAGTTACTTAAATCAGCCCCAGCATTTT	CASSYLNQPQHF
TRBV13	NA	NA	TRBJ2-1	TGTGCCAGCAGCTTATACACCAATGAGCAGTTCTTC	CASSLYTNEQFF
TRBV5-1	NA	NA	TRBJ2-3	TGCGCCAGCAGCTTGCGGGCAGATACGCAGTATTTT	CASSLRADTQYF
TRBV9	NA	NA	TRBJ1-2	TGTGCCAGCAGCAACGGAGGGGCGCACTATGGCTACACCTTC	CASSNGGAHYGYTF
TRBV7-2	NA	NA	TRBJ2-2	TGTGCCAGCAGCTTAGCGCACCATACCGGGGAGCTGTTTTTT	CASSLAHHTGELFF
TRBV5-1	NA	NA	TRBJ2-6	TGCGCCAGCAGCTTGGGGGTGACTGGGGCCAACGTCCTGACTTTC	CASSLGVTGANVLTF
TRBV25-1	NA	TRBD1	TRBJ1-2	TGTGCCAGCAGTGAATGGGGACAGGGGCACTATGGCTACACCTTC	CASSEWGQGHYGYTF
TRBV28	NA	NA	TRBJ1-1	TGTGCCAGCAGCCCCAGACAGGAAGCTTTCTTT	CASSPRQEAFF
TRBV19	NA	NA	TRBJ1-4	TGTGCCAGTAGTATAGACAATCGGGCAACTAATGAAAAACTGTTTTTT	CASSIDNRATNEKLFF
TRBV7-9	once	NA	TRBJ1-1	TGTGCCAGCAGCCCGAAGGTCAGGGATGCCACTGAAGCTTTCTTT	CASSPKVRDATEAFF
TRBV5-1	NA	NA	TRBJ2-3	TGCGCCAGCAGCTTGGCTTACGGGGGACTTTCACTGACAGATACGCAGTATTTT	CASSLAYGGLSLTDTQYF
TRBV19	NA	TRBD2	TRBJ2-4	TGTGCCAGTAGTGTGACTAGCGGGAGCTTTAGCTCTACCAAAAACATTCAGTACTTC	CASSVTSGSFSSTKNIQYF
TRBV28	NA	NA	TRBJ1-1	TGTGCCAGCAGTCCCGCAGGTCCCTATCCTGAAGCTTTCTTT	CASSPAGPYPEAFF
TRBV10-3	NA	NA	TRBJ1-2	TGTGCCATCAGTGAGTCGATCGGGGAGGGCTACACCTTC	CAISESIGEGYTF
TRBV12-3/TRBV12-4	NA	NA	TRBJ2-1	TGTGCCAGCAGTTTAGCGCTGGCGGGGAGACAGTTCTTC	CASSLALAGRQFF
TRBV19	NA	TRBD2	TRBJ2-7	TGTGCCAGTAGTATTGGGCAGGGAGGGGCTAGCGGGAGAAGGAACGAGCAGTACTTC	CASSIGQGGASGRRNEQYF
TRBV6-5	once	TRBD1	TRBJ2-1	TGTGCCAGCAGTTACCGGGGGACAGGGTCCTACAATGAGCAGTTCTTC	CASSYRGTGSYNEQFF
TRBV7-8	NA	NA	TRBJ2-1	TGTGCCAGCAGCCTTAGCAGGGGTGAGCAGTTCTTC	CASSLSRGEQFF
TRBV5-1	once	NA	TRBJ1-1	TGCGCCAGCAGCTTCAGGGATTACGGCACTGAAGCTTTCTTT	CASSFRDYGTEAFF
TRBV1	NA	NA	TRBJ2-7	TGCACCAGCAGCCAAGAAGGACTCGGGTCCTACGAGCAGTACTTC	CTSSQEGLGSYEQYF
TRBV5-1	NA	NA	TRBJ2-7	TGCGCCAGCAGCTCACCGGGAGTCATATCAGGGGAGCAGTACTTC	CASSSPGVISGEQYF
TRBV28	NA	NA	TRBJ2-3	TGTGCCAGCAGTAACGCAGGGTCCACAGATACGCAGTATTTT	CASSNAGSTDTQYF
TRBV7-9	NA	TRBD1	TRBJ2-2	TGTGCCAGCAGGGGACAGGGAACGAACACCGGGGAGCTGTTTTTT	CASRGQGTNTGELFF
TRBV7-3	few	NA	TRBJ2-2	TGTGCCAGCAGCAATAACACCGGGGAGCTGTTTTTT	CASSNNTGELFF
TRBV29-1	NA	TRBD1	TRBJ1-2	TGCAGCGTTGAAGCAGACAGGGGGCGTAATGGCTACACCTTC	CSVEADRGRNGYTF
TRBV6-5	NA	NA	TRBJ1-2	TGTGCCAGCAGTTACGGGGGGGCTTATGGCTACACCTTC	CASSYGGAYGYTF
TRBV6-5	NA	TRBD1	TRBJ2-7	TGTGCCAGCAGTTATCAAGACAGGGCACAAGAGCAGTACTTC	CASSYQDRAQEQYF
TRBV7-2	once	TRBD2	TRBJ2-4	TGTGCCAGCAGCTCTGGACTAGCGGGTACCGGCGGGAACATTCAGTACTTC	CASSSGLAGTGGNIQYF
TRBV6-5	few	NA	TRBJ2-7	TGTGCCAGCAGCACTAGGGGTTACGAGCAGTACTTC	CASSTRGYEQYF
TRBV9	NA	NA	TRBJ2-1	TGTGCCAGCAGCGCCAGACCAGAGAGCTCCTACAATGAGCAGTTCTTC	CASSARPESSYNEQFF
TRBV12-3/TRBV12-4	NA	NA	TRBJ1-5	TGTGCCAGCTCCCCGTACAATAATCAGCCCCAGCATTTT	CASSPYNNQPQHF
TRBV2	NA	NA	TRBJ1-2	TGTGCCAGCAGCTTCGACAGCGTGACTAACTATGGCTACACCTTC	CASSFDSVTNYGYTF
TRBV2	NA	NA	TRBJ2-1	TGTGCCAGCAGTTCCACAGGGACCGAATACAATGAGCAGTTCTTC	CASSSTGTEYNEQFF
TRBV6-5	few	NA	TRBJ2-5	TGTGCCAGCAGGAGCGGAATCCAGGGAACCCAGTACTTC	CASRSGIQGTQYF